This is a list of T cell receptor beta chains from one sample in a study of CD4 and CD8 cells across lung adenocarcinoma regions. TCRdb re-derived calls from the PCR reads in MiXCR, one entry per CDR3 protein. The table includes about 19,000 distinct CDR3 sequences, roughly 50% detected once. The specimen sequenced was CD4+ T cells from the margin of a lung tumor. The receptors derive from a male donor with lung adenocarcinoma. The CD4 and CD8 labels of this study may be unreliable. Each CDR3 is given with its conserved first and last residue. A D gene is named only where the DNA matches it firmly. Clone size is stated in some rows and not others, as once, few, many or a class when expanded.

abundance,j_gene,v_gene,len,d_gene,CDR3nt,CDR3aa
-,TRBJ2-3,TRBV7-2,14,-,TGTGCCAGCAGCCGAGGGGGGGCGGCAGATACGCAGTATTTT,CASSRGGAADTQYF
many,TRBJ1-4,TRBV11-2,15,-,TGTGCCAGCAGCTCAAGACAGGAGGGTAATGAAAAACTGTTTTTT,CASSSRQEGNEKLFF
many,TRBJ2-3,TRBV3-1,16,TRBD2,TGTGCCAGTAGCAGAGCGGGAGGGATAATCCCAGATACGCAGTATTTT,CASSRAGGIIPDTQYF
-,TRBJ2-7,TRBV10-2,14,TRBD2,TGCGCGGGCAGCGGGGGGCCAGAGGCAGATACGCAGTACTTC,CAGSGGPEADTQYF
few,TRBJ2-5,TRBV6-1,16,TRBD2,TGTGCCAGCAGTCCCCAGCTAGCGGGAGACGGAGAGACCCAGTACTTC,CASSPQLAGDGETQYF
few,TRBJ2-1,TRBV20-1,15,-,TGCAGTGCTCCCCCCCTGGGGCTAGGGGCTGGTGAGCAGTTCTTC,CSAPPLGLGAGEQFF
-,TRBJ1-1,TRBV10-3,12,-,TGTGCCATCAGTGAGGGGAACACTGAAGCTTTCTTT,CAISEGNTEAFF
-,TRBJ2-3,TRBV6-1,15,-,TGTGCCAGGAGCCTCCAGTCTGGAATCACCGGTACGCTGTATTTT,CARSLQSGITGTLYF
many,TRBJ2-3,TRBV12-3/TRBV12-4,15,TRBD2,TGTGCCAGCAGTTTTAGGAGCGGGGGCACAGATACGCAGTATTTT,CASSFRSGGTDTQYF
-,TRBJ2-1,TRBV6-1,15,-,TGTGCCAGCAGTGGTGATAGCGGCATGAACAATGAGCAGTTCTTC,CASSGDSGMNNEQFF
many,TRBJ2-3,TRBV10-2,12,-,TGCGCCAGCAGTGTCCTTTCGGATACGCAGTATTTT,CASSVLSDTQYF
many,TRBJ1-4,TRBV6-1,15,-,TGTGCCAGCAGTACAACAGGGTTCCATAATGAAAAACTGTTTTTT,CASSTTGFHNEKLFF
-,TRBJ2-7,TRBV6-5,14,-,TGTGCCAGCAGTTACAGGTCCGAAGGGTACGAGCAGTACTTC,CASSYRSEGYEQYF
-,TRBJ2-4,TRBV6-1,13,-,TGTGCCAGCCGGGAGGACGGGACAGATATGCAGTACTTT,CASREDGTDMQYF
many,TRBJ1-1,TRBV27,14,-,TGTGCCAGCAGTCCCTTAAGTGCGTACACTGAAGCTTTCTTT,CASSPLSAYTEAFF
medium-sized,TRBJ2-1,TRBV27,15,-,TGTGCCAGCAGCGCCAGGAGGGCCCCCTACAATGAGCAGTTCTTC,CASSARRAPYNEQFF
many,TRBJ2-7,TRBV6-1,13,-,TGTGCCAGCAGTGAAGGACTCCGGGGCGAGCAGTACTTC,CASSEGLRGEQYF
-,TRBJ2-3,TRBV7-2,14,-,TGTGCCAGCAAAATCGACCACAGCACAGATACGCAGTATTTT,CASKIDHSTDTQYF
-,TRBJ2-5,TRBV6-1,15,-,TGTGCCAGCAGTGAGTACCCCGGTCTACAAGAGACCCAGTACTTC,CASSEYPGLQETQYF
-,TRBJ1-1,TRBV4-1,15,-,TGCGCCAGCAGCCAGACACAGGGTATTGCCACTGAAGCTTTCTTT,CASSQTQGIATEAFF
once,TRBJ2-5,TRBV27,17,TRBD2,TGTGCCAGCAGTCCGGGGCGCGGGGGTTGTGGCCCAGAGACCCAGTACTTC,CASSPGRGGCGPETQYF
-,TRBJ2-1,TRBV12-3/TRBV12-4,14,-,TGTGCCAGCAGTTTAGGACTCGACGGGGGTGAGCAGTTCTTC,CASSLGLDGGEQFF
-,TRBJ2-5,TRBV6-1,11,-,TGTGCCAGCCTATTCGTAGAGACCCAGTACTTC,CASLFVETQYF
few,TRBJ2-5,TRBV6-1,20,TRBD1,TGTGCCAGCAGTCCGCGGAACAGGGGCTTAAGAGCCCCACAATCCGAGACCCAGTACTTC,CASSPRNRGLRAPQSETQYF
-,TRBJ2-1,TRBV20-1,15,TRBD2,TGCAGTGCTAGAGCTGGGGCGGGGGACTTCAATGAGCAGTTCTTC,CSARAGAGDFNEQFF
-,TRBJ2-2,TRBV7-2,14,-,TGTGCCAGCAGCTCCCCCCTGTTAACCGGGGAGCTGTTTTTT,CASSSPLLTGELFF
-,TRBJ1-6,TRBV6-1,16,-,TGTGCCAGCAGTGCCGAGGGGCGATCGTATAATTCACCCCTCCACTTT,CASSAEGRSYNSPLHF
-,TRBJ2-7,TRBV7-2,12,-,TGTGCCAGCAGCTTAGGATATTACGAGCAGTACTTC,CASSLGYYEQYF
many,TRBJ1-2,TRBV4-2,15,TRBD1,TGTGCCAGCAGCCAGGAACAACAGGGGCACTATGGCTACACCTTC,CASSQEQQGHYGYTF
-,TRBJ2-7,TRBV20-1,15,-,TGCAGTGCTAGTACAGCGGACGTTTCCTACAATGAGCAGTACTTC,CSASTADVSYNEQYF
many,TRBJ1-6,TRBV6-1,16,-,TGTGCCAGCAGGAGGGATAGGAGATCCTATAATTCACCCCTCCACTTT,CASRRDRRSYNSPLHF
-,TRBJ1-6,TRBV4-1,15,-,TGCGCCAGCAGCCAGGGGCCGGGGGCGGGGTCACCCCTCCACTTT,CASSQGPGAGSPLHF
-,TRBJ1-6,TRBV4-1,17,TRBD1,TGCGCCAGCAGCCAAACCCCACCGACAGGGGGGAATTCACCCCTCCACTTT,CASSQTPPTGGNSPLHF